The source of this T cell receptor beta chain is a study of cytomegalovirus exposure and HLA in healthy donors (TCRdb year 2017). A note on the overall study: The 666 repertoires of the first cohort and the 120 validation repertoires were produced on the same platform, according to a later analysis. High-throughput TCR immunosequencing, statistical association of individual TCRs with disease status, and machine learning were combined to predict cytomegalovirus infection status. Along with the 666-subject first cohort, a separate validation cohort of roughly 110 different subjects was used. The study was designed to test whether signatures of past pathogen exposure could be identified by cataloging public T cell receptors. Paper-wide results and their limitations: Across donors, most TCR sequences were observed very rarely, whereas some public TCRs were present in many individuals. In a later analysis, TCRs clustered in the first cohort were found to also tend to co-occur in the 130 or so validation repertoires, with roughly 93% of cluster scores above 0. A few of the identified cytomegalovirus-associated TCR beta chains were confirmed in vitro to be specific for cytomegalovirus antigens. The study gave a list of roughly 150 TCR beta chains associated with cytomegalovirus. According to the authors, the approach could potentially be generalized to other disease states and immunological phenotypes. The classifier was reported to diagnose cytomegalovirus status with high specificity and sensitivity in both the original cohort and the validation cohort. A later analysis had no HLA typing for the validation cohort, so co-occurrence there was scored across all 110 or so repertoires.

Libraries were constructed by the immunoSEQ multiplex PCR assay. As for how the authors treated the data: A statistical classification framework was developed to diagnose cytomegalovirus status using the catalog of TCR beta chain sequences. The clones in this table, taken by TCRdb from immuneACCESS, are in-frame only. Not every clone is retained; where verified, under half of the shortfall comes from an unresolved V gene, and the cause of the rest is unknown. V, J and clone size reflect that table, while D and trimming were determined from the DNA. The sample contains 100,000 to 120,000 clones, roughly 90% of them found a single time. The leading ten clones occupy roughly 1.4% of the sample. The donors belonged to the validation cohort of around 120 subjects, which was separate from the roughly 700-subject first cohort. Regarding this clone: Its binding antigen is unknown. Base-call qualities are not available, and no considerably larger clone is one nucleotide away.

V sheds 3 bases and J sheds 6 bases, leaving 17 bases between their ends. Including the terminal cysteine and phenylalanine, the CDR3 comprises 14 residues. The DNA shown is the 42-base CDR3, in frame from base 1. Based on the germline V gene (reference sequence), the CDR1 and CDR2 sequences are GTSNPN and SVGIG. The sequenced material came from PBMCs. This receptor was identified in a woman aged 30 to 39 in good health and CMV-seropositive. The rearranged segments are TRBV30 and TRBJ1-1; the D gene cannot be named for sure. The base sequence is TGTGCCTGGAGCGCCTACCCCGGTACAGCTGAAGCTTTCTTT. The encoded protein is CAWSAYPGTAEAFF.